A single sample gave rise to the 23 T cell receptor beta chains below, sequenced in a study of blood T cell repertoires in COVID-19. The assay was immunoSEQ multiplex PCR, and TCRdb's table has in-frame clones only and misses some. The sample yields about 200,000 clones, around 80% seen once. Sequencing was carried out using peripheral blood. These receptor sequences come from a woman between 40 and 55 years old with acute or convalescent COVID-19.

The V and J genes are TRBV6-5 and TRBJ2-7, with 7 bases identical to TRBD2. Germline CDR1 MNHEY, CDR2 SVGAGI. V lost 11 bases, J lost 7 bases, and 14 bases stayed unmatched. The CDR3 is made up of 13 amino acids. CDR3 amino acids: CAPRKDGLVEQYF. The DNA of the CDR3 is TGTGCCCCCCGGAAGGACGGACTAGTGGAGCAGTACTTC.

The V call is TRBV5-1, the J call TRBJ2-7; 14 bases are shared with TRBD2. There are 16 residues in the CDR3. Germline values: CDR1 SGHRS, CDR2 YFSETQ. Unmatched junction bases numbered 5, after V lost 3 bases and J lost 3 bases. The CDR3 DNA is TGCGCCAGCAGCTCTAGGACTAGCGGGGGGCACTACGAGCAGTACTTC. Protein: CASSSRTSGGHYEQYF.

The chain carries TRBV3-1 (or the pseudogene TRBV3-2) and TRBJ1-2; D gene uncertain. Trimming left V 1 base short and J 1 base short, with 16 bases between. The CDR3 spans 17 residues. The germline CDR1 and CDR2 sequences are LGHDT and YNNKEL (reference sequence). This chain's CDR3 is CASSQVRHRQLNYGYTF. The CDR3 region has the DNA TGTGCCAGCAGCCAAGTTCGACATCGGCAACTTAACTATGGCTACACCTTC.

This clone was counted once. The J gene is TRBJ1-2, the V gene TRBV9; D gene uncertain. V was trimmed by 0 bases and J by 5 bases, leaving 14 bases between them. CDR1 and CDR2 from the germline V gene are SGDLS and YYNGEE. The CDR3 totals 15 residues. The CDR3 DNA reads TGTGCCAGCAGCGTAGGGGCGAGACACTTATATGGCTACACCTTC. Amino acids: CASSVGARHLYGYTF.

The chain employs TRBV2 and TRBJ2-7; maybe TRBD1 (6 bases). The CDR3 has 12 residues. CDR1 is SNHLY and CDR2 is FYNNEI in the germline V gene. V lost 6 bases, J lost 6 bases, and 12 bases lay in between. The CDR3 nucleotides are TGTGCCAGCAGGAGGGACACCGTCGAGCAGTACTTC. Its translation: CASRRDTVEQYF.

The chain recombines TRBV30 with TRBJ1-2; TRBD1 is a possible D gene (5 bases). The CDR3 loop spans 13 amino acids. Trimming removed 0 bases from V and 8 bases from J, with 13 bases in between. In germline, CDR1 is GTSNPN, CDR2 SVGIG (reference sequence). The CDR3 DNA follows: TGTGCCTGGAGTGTACAAGGGGCTTCGGGCTACACCTTC. Translation gives CAWSVQGASGYTF.

This chain connects TRBV27 to TRBJ2-2, with 8 bases aligning to TRBD1. The V segment lost 5 bases and the J segment 4 bases; nucleotides outside the gene matches: 0. This CDR3 spans 13 amino acids. Germline assignment: CDR1 MNHEY and CDR2 SMNVEV (reference sequence). For the CDR3, the DNA is TGTGCCAGCAGTACAGGGGGCACCGGGGAGCTGTTTTTT. Protein sequence: CASSTGGTGELFF.

The V call is TRBV11-2, the J call TRBJ2-5; 9 bases line up with TRBD2. The CDR3 length is 15 residues. V shed 4 bases, J shed 4 bases, and the junction held 7 bases outside the gene matches. Germline V gene data show CDR1 as SGHAT and CDR2 as FQNNGV. The CDR3, as DNA: TGTGCCAGCAGCTCTCCGGGACTAGCTGGAGAGACCCAGTACTTC. It encodes CASSSPGLAGETQYF.

This chain joins TRBV28 and TRBJ2-2; 9 nucleotides agree with TRBD2. V lost 2 bases and J lost 6; bases outside the gene matches: 10. CDR1 and CDR2 from the germline V gene are MDHEN and SYDVKM. This CDR3 contains 17 residues. CDR3 residues: CASSLPLVAGGPGELFF. For the CDR3, the DNA is TGTGCCAGCAGTTTACCTTTAGTTGCGGGAGGGCCCGGGGAGCTGTTTTTT.

This clone occurred once. The V and J genes are TRBV11-1 and TRBJ2-1; D is unresolved. Looked up from germline, CDR1 is SGHAT and CDR2 is FQDESV (reference sequence). The CDR3 sequence is 13 residues long. Trimming removed 0 bases at V and 11 bases at J, with 11 bases between. As DNA, the CDR3 is TGTGCCAGCAGCTTAGCGCCCACTTCGAAGCAGTTCTTC. This gives the protein CASSLAPTSKQFF. The full variable domain, completed using reference TRBV11-1 and TRBJ2-1, is EAEVAQSPRYKITEKSQAVAFWCDPISGHATLYWYRQILGQGPELLVQFQDESVVDDSQLPKDRFSAERLKGVDSTLKIQPAELGDSAMYLCASSLAPTSKQFFGPGTRLTVL.

This clone was counted once. This chain links TRBV6-2 or TRBV6-3 with TRBJ2-7; 7 nucleotides align to TRBD2. V shed 2 bases and J 4 bases; nucleotides not matched to a gene: 11. Germline CDR1 and CDR2: MNHEY and SVGEGT. The length of the CDR3 is 16 residues. The DNA for the CDR3 is TGTGCCAGCAGTTACGAGCAGGGTCGGGAGGAGTACGAGCAGTACTTC. Its protein is CASSYEQGREEYEQYF.

A few counts support this clone. The chain combines TRBV4-2 with TRBJ1-3, with D hard to call. From germline, CDR1 is LGHNA and CDR2 YNFKEQ. This CDR3 spans 15 amino acids. Deletions cut 4 bases from V and 0 bases from J, with 10 bases between. The CDR3 spells CASSPERSSGNTIYF. The CDR3 nucleotides are TGTGCCAGCAGCCCTGAACGCAGCTCTGGAAACACCATATATTTT.

This clone was seen just once. The gene calls are TRBV6-2 or TRBV6-3 and TRBJ2-1; TRBD1 matches at 7 bases. The germline CDR1 and CDR2 sequences are MNHEY and SVGEGT. CDR3 size: 20 residues. The junction had 21 bases not matched to a gene; V was cut back by 1 base and J by 6 bases. Here the CDR3 reads CASSYFPSNRDSGFRNEQFF. DNA for the CDR3: TGTGCCAGCAGTTACTTCCCATCTAACCGGGACAGTGGATTTCGCAATGAGCAGTTCTTC.

The genes are TRBV4-2 and TRBJ2-3; tentatively, D is TRBD2 (5 bases). V was cut by 1 base and J by 0 bases, with 20 bases left in between. Germline V lookup: CDR1 LGHNA, CDR2 YNFKEQ. The CDR3 is made up of 19 amino acids. The CDR3 spells CASSQATSRGLASTDTQYF. CDR3 DNA sequence: TGTGCCAGCAGCCAAGCGACATCGAGAGGACTCGCTAGCACAGATACGCAGTATTTT.

The sample holds many counts of this clone. The chain combines TRBV6-2 or TRBV6-3 with TRBJ1-1; 8 bases align to TRBD1. The CDR3 is 14 amino acids. The V segment lost 2 bases and the J segment 3 bases; nucleotides outside the gene matches: 2. Germline-derived CDR1 and CDR2 are MNHEY and SVGEGT. DNA for the CDR3: TGTGCCAGCAGTTACCAGGGGGCGGACACTGAAGCTTTCTTT. Its translation: CASSYQGADTEAFF.

The chain links TRBV7-2 to TRBJ2-1, with 7 bases aligning to TRBD1. J gave up 0 bases and V 3 bases, and 2 bases lay outside the gene matches. Germline values: CDR1 SGHTA, CDR2 FQGNSA. This CDR3 has 15 residues. CDR3 bases: TGTGCCAGCAGCTTGGGACAGACCTCCTACAATGAGCAGTTCTTC. It is translated as CASSLGQTSYNEQFF.

The rearrangement uses TRBV3-1 (or the pseudogene TRBV3-2) and TRBJ1-2, with TRBD1 as a possible D gene (5 bases). The CDR3 covers 15 residues. Trimming removed 1 base at V and 8 bases at J, with 17 bases between. The germline CDR1 and CDR2 sequences are LGHDT and YNNKEL (reference sequence). The CDR3: CASSQGGRGGGGYTF. DNA for the CDR3: TGTGCCAGCAGCCAAGGAGGACGGGGGGGTGGAGGCTACACCTTC.

This chain joins TRBV25-1 and TRBJ2-5, with D perhaps TRBD2 (6 bases). V lost 8 bases and J lost 5, with 15 bases in between. The germline V gene has CDR1 MGHDK and CDR2 SYGVNS. The CDR3 covers 13 residues. This CDR3 is CASSWTGGETQYF. CDR3 in DNA: TGTGCCAGCTCTTGGACTGGAGGGGAGACCCAGTACTTC.

The J gene is TRBJ1-4, the V gene TRBV18; tentative D call: TRBD1 (6 bases). This CDR3 spans 14 amino acids. V lost 3 bases, J lost 5 bases, and 10 bases lay in between. CDR1 is KGHSH, CDR2 LQKENI, per germline. For the CDR3, the DNA is TGTGCCAGCTCACCGGACAGTCGGAATGAAAAACTGTTTTTT. It yields the protein CASSPDSRNEKLFF.

The chain is built from TRBV29-1 and TRBJ1-1; TRBD1 matches at 7 bases. The V and J ends lost 1 base and 6 bases, in that order; junction bases with no gene match: 11. This CDR3 has 15 amino acids. Per the germline V gene, CDR1 is SQVTM and CDR2 is ANQGSEA. CDR3 nucleotide sequence: TGCAGCGTTGAAGTCCCCCGACAGGGAGTCTCTGAAGCTTTCTTT. The encoded protein is CSVEVPRQGVSEAFF.

This clone was recorded a few times. J is TRBJ1-2 and V is TRBV16; D remains unclear. V lost 5 bases and J 6 bases, leaving 13 bases between the germline ends. CDR1 and CDR2 from the germline V gene are KGHSY and FQNENV. This CDR3 is 13 amino acids long. The CDR3: CASSSIGDNGYTF. CDR3 coding DNA: TGTGCCAGCAGCTCAATCGGGGATAATGGCTACACCTTC.

V and J are TRBV19 and TRBJ2-1; 12 bases map to TRBD2. The CDR3 loop spans 17 amino acids. Looked up from germline, CDR1 is LNHDA and CDR2 is SQIVND (reference sequence). The V gene end was trimmed by 8 bases and the J gene end by 10 bases; junction bases not matched to a gene: 18. The CDR3 here is CASDDGRVLAGGGEQFF. CDR3 nucleotides: TGTGCCAGTGACGACGGGAGGGTACTAGCGGGAGGTGGGGAGCAGTTCTTC. The full variable domain, completed using reference TRBV19 and TRBJ2-1, is DGGITQSPKYLFRKEGQNVTLSCEQNLNHDAMYWYRQDPGQGLRLIYYSQIVNDFQKGDIAEGYSVSREKKESFPLTVTSAQKNPTAFYLCASDDGRVLAGGGEQFFGPGTRLTVL.

The rearrangement uses TRBV4-3 and TRBJ2-7, with TRBD1 matching 10 bases. V trimming: 3 bases; J trimming: 3 bases; junction bases outside the gene matches: 2. The CDR3 is made up of 14 amino acids. The V gene's germline CDR1 is LGHNA and CDR2 YSLEER. CDR3 sequence reads: CASSQDRGIYEQYF. Written as DNA, the CDR3 is TGCGCCAGCAGCCAGGACAGGGGGATCTACGAGCAGTACTTC.